The 3 T cell receptor beta chains reported below all come from one sample, sequenced in a study of blood T cells in healthy people across ages. The authors ran a second PCR of roughly 7 to 11 cycles using a sample-barcoded 5' primer and a J-beta primer mix. From the 5' RACE reads, TCRdb called clonotypes with MiXCR, one entry per CDR3 protein. The sample consists of 1.5 million to 2 million distinct CDR3 sequences, about 39% of them appearing once. The sequenced sample consisted of blood. The receptor source for this set is a human donor in good health.

This clonotype was observed a handful of times. This chain joins TRBV20-1 and TRBJ1-2; no reliable D call. Germline assignment: CDR1 DFQATT and CDR2 SNEGSKA (reference sequence). The V and J ends lost 0 bases and 7 bases respectively, with 15 bases between them. The CDR3 covers 14 residues. The chain's CDR3 is CSARDRPHGGGYTF. CDR3 in DNA: TGCAGTGCTAGAGATAGGCCCCACGGTGGTGGCTACACCTTC.

The V gene is TRBV29-1, the J gene TRBJ2-7, with a weak D call TRBD1 (6 bases). The length of the CDR3 is 12 residues. Trimming pared 7 bases from V and 2 bases from J, leaving 12 bases between. Germline V lookup: CDR1 SQVTM, CDR2 ANQGSEA. The CDR3 here is CSGGRTAYEQYF. CDR3 nucleotides: TGCAGCGGGGGCCGGACAGCCTACGAGCAGTACTTC.

The chain has TRBV29-1 and TRBJ1-2; unclear D gene. The germline V gene has CDR1 SQVTM and CDR2 ANQGSEA. V lost 5 bases, J lost 9 bases, and 10 bases lay in between. There are 10 residues in the CDR3. CDR3 region: CSVKEASYTF. The CDR3 DNA sequence: TGCAGCGTTAAGGAGGCTAGCTACACCTTC.